This T cell receptor beta chain was captured in a study of molecular identifiers for immune sequencing clone quantification. TCRdb re-called the PCR reads through MiXCR, storing one row per CDR3 protein. The data hold approximately 60,000 distinct CDR3 sequences, with around 20% observed a single time. This clonotype was counted ten times or more. From germline, CDR1 is SGHDN and CDR2 FVKESK. J was trimmed by 7 bases and V by 1 base; bases with no gene match: 15. The CDR3 runs to 17 residues. This sequence was found in a human donor in good health. Some libraries in this study had Jurkat cell RNA spiked in. The sequenced sample consisted of naive CD8+ T cells from blood, with Jurkat cell RNA spiked in. Subset denoted: FACS-sorted CD8+CD4-CCR7+CD45RA+ naive T cells. The chain is built from TRBV14 and TRBJ2-5, with TRBD2 identical over 7 bases. CDR3: CASSQALGEGPPGTQYF. Written as DNA, the CDR3 is TGTGCCAGCAGCCAAGCTTTAGGGGAGGGCCCCCCAGGGACCCAGTACTTC. Drawing the rest from reference TRBV14 and TRBJ2-5, the complete variable domain is EAGVTQFPSHSVIEKGQTVTLRCDPISGHDNLYWYRRVMGKEIKFLLHFVKESKQDESGMPNNRFLAERTGGTYSTLKVQPAELEDSGVYFCASSQALGEGPPGTQYFGPGTRLLVL.